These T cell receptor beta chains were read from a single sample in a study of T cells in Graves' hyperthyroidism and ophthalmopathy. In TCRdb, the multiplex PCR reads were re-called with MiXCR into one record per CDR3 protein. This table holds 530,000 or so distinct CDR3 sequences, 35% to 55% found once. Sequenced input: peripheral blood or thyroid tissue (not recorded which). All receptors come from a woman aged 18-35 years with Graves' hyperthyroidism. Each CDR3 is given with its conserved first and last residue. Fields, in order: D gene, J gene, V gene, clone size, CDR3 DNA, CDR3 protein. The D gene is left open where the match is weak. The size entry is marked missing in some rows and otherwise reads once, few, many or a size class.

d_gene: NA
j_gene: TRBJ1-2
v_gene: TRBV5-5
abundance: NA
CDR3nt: TGTGCCAGCAGCTTAGGCCAGGGCTACACCTTC
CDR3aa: CASSLGQGYTF

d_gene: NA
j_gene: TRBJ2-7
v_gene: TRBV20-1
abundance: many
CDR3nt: TGCAGTGCTAATCCCGGTGCAGGGAAAATCTACGAGCAGTACTTC
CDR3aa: CSANPGAGKIYEQYF

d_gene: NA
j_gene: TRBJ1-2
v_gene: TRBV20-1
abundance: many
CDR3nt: TGCAGTGCTGCGGGACATACTAACTATGGCTACACCTTC
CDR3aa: CSAAGHTNYGYTF

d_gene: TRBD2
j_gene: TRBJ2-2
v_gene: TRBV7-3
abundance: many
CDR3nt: TGTGCCAGCAGCTTTGACGGGAGGCTCTCCGGGGAGCTGTTTTTT
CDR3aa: CASSFDGRLSGELFF

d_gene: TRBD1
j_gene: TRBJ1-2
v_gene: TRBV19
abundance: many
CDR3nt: TGTGCCAGTGGCCGGACAGGGGACTACACCTTC
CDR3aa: CASGRTGDYTF

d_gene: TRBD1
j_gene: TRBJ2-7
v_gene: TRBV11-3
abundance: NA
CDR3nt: TGTGCCAGCAGCTTGGTCGGACAGGCAACCTACGAGCAGTACTTC
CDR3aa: CASSLVGQATYEQYF

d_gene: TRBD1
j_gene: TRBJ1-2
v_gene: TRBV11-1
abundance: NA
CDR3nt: TGTGCCAGCAGCTTTGGGACAGGGGAGGGTAGCTATGGCTACACCTTC
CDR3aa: CASSFGTGEGSYGYTF

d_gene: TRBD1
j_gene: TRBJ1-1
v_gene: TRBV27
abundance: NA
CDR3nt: TGTGCCACCCGGACAGGGGGCGCCGCTGAAGCTTTCTTT
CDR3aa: CATRTGGAAEAFF

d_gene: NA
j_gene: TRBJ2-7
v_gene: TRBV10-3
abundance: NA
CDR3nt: TGTGCTAGACTGGGACTCGCCCGAGGATACGAGCAGTACTTC
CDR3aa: CARLGLARGYEQYF

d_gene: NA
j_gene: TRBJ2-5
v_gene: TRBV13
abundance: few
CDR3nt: TGTGCCAGCAGCTCCCCGGGCAGAAAGACCCAGTACTTC
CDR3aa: CASSSPGRKTQYF

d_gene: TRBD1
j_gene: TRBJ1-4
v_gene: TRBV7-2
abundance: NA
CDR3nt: TGTGCCAGCACCCGGGACAGCCCCAAGGGTAATGAAAAACTGTTTTTT
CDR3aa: CASTRDSPKGNEKLFF

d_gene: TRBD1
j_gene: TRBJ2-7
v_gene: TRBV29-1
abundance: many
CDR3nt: TGCAGCGTTGAATCGCCAGGGGGCCCCTACGAGCAGTACTTC
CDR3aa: CSVESPGGPYEQYF

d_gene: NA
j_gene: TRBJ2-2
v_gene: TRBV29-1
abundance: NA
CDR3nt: TGCAGCTATGGACTCATCGGGGAGCTGTTTTTT
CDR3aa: CSYGLIGELFF

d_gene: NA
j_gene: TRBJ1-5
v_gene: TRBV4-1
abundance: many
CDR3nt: TGCGCCAGCAGCCAACACAGGGATAGCAATCAGCCCCAGCATTTT
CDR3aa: CASSQHRDSNQPQHF

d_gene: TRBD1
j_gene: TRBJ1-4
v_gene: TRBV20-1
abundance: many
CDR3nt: TGCAGTGCTAGGACAGGGGGGAATGAAAAACTGTTTTTT
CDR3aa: CSARTGGNEKLFF

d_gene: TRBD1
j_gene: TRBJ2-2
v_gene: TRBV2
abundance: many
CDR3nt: TGTGCCACCACGACAGGGGGCTGGCAAACCAACACCGGGGAGCTGTTTTTT
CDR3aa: CATTTGGWQTNTGELFF

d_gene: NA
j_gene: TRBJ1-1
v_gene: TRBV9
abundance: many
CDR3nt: TGTGCCAGCAGCCCTACGGTCACTGAAGCTTTCTTT
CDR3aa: CASSPTVTEAFF

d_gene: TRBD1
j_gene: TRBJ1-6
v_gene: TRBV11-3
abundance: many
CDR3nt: TGTGCCAGCAGCTCGTACAGGGGAGAGAATTCACCCCTCCACTTT
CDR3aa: CASSSYRGENSPLHF

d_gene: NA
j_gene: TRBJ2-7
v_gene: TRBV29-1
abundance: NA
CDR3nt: TGCAGCGTTGAGTCGTCCAGGGTCTATGAGCAGTACTTC
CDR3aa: CSVESSRVYEQYF

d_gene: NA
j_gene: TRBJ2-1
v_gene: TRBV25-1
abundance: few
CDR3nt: TGTGCCAGCAGCTTATCTAGCTCCTACAATGAGCAGTTCTTC
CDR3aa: CASSLSSSYNEQFF

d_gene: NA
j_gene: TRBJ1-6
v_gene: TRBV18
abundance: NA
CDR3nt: TGTGCCAGCTCACTTAGAGCTGAGAATTCACCCCTCCACTTT
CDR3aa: CASSLRAENSPLHF

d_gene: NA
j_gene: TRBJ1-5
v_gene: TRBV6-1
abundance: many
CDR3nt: TGTGCCAGCAGTGATCCGGCAGTCAATCAGCCCCAGCATTTT
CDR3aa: CASSDPAVNQPQHF

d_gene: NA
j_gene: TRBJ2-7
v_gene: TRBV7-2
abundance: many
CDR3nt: TGTGCCAGCACCCCCTCACGGACTTCCTACGAGCAGTACTTC
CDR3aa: CASTPSRTSYEQYF

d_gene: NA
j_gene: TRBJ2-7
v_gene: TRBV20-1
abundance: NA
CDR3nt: TGCAGTGCTAGTCGCGGAGAGCCCAACGAGCAGTACTTC
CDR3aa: CSASRGEPNEQYF

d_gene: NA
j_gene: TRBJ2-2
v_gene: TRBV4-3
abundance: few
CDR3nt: TGCGCCAGCAGCCAAGATGGCCAGAAACCCGGGGAGCTGTTTTTT
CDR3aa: CASSQDGQKPGELFF

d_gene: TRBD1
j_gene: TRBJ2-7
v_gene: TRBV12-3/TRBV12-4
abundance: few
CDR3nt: TGTGCCAGCAACTTCTTACAGGGGATGATTGGGTACGAGCAGTACTTC
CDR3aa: CASNFLQGMIGYEQYF

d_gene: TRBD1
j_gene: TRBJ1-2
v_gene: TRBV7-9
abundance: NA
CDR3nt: TGTGCCAGCAGCAATCGGGACAGGCTGACCTACAATGGCTACACCTTC
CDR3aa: CASSNRDRLTYNGYTF

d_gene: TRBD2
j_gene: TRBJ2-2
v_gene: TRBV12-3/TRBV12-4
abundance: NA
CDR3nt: TGTGCCAGCAAAAGACTAGCGGGGTTCACCGGGGAGCTGTTTTTT
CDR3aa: CASKRLAGFTGELFF

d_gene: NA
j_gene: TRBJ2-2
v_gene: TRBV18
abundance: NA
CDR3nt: TGTGCCAGCTCACCTCTAGTGGGAGGTCAGACCGGGGAGCTGTTTTTT
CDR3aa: CASSPLVGGQTGELFF

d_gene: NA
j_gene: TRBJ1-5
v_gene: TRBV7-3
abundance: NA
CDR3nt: TGTGCCAGCAGCTTAATGGCAGCCCCCAATCAGCCCCAGCATTTT
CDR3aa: CASSLMAAPNQPQHF

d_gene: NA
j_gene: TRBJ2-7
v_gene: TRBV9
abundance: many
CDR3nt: TGTGCCAGCAGCGTCGGGGGAGGGGGTGGGTACGAGCAGTACTTC
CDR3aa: CASSVGGGGGYEQYF

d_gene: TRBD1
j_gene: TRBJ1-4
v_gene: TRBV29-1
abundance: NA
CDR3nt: TGCAGCGTTGCCCCACAGGGGGATGAAAAACTGTTTTTT
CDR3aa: CSVAPQGDEKLFF

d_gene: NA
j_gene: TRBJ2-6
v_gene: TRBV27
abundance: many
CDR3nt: TGTGCCAGCAGTCGAACAGGCTCTGGGGCCAACGTCCTGACTTTC
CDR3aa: CASSRTGSGANVLTF

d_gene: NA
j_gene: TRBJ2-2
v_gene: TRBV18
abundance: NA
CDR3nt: TGTGCCTGCTCATCTACCCGGGGGAGAGTGCTGTTTTTT
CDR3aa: CACSSTRGRVLFF

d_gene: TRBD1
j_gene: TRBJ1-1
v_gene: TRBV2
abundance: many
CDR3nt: TGTGCCAGCGATCAGGGGGGCTCTGAAGCTTTCTTT
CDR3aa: CASDQGGSEAFF

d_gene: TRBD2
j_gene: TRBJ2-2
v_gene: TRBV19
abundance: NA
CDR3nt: TGTGCCAGTAGTATATTGCAGGGAGGGGTCGGGGAGCTGTTTTTT
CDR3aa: CASSILQGGVGELFF

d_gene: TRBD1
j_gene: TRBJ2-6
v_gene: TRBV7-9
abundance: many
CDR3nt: TGTGCCAGCAGCTTAGTCAGGAGGGACAGGGGTTCCTCTGGGGCCAACGTCCTGACTTTC
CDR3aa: CASSLVRRDRGSSGANVLTF

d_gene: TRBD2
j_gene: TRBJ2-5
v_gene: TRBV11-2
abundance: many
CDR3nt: TGTGCCAGCAGCGCCGGACTAGCGAGAGAGACCCAGTACTTC
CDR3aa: CASSAGLARETQYF

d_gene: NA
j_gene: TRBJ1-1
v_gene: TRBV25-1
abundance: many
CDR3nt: TGTGCCAGCAGTGAAGGGGGAGGTTCCCAGAGCACTGAAGCTTTCTTT
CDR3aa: CASSEGGGSQSTEAFF

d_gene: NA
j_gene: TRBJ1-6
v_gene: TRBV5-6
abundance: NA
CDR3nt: TGTGCCAGCAGCACGGGCCCAGATCCCCTCCACTTT
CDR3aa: CASSTGPDPLHF

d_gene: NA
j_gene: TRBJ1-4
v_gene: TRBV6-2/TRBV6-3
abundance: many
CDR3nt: TGTGCCAGCAGTCGGGACTCGAGCGAAAAACTGTTTTTT
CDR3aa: CASSRDSSEKLFF

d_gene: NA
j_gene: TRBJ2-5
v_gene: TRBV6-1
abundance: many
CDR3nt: TGTGCCAGCATAGATCAAGAGACCCAGTACTTC
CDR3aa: CASIDQETQYF

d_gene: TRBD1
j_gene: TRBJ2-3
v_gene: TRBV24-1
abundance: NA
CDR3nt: TGTGCCACGCGAGACAGGGGTTGGGCAGATACGCAGTATTTT
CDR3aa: CATRDRGWADTQYF

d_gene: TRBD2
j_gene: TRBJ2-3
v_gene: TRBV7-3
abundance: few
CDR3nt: TGTGCCAGCACCCTAGCGGGCTCTAGCACAGATACGCAGTATTTT
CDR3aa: CASTLAGSSTDTQYF

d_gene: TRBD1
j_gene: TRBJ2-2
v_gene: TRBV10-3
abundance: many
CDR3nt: TGTGCCATCAGTGCTCAGGTACAGGGGATCACCGGGGAGCTGTTTTTT
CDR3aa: CAISAQVQGITGELFF

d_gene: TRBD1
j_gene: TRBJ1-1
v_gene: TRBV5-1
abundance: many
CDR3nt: TGCGCCAGCAGCCAACGGGACAGGGCGTCCACTGAAGCTTTCTTT
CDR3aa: CASSQRDRASTEAFF

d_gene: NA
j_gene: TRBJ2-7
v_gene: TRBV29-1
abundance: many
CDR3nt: TGCAGCGTTGATGGGGCTTCCCCCTACGAGCAGTACTTC
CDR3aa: CSVDGASPYEQYF

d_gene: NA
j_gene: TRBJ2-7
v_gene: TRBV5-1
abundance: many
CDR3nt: TGCGCCAGCAGCTTGGCCGGGGTCAACTACGAGCAGTACTTC
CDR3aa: CASSLAGVNYEQYF

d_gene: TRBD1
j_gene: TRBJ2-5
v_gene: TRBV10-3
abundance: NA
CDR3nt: TGTGCCATCAGTGAAGGACAGGGCATGGAGACCCAGTACTTC
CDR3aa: CAISEGQGMETQYF

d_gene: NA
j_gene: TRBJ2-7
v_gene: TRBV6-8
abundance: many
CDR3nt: TGTGCCAGCAGTGCCCCTCGGGACACGCCCTACGAGCAGTACTTC
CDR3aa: CASSAPRDTPYEQYF

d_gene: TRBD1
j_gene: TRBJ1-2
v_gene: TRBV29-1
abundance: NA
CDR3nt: TGCAGCGTTGGGGGACAGGGACACCCTCTTCGCGGCTACACCTTC
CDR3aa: CSVGGQGHPLRGYTF

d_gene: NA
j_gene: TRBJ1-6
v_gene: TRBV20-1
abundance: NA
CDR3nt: TGCAGTGCCACCAGTCCGGGACGGACTAATTCACCCCTCCACTTT
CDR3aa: CSATSPGRTNSPLHF

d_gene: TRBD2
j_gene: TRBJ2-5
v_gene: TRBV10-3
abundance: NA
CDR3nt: TGTGCCATCACCGAGGGGACTAGCGGGGAACAACGACCCCAAGAGACCCAGTACTTC
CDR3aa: CAITEGTSGEQRPQETQYF